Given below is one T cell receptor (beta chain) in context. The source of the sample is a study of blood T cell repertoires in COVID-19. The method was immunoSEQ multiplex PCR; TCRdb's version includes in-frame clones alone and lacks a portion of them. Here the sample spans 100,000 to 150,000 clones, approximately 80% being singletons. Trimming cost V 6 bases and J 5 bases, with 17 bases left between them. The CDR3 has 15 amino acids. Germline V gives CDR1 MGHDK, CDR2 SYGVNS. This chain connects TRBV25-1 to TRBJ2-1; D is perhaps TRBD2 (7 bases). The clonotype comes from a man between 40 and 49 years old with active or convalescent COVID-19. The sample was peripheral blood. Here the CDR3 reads CASSRKRGADNEQFF. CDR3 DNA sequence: TGTGCCAGCAGCCGCAAACGGGGGGCAGACAATGAGCAGTTCTTC.